This T cell receptor (beta chain) was identified during a study of vaccination and CD4 T cells after COVID-19 (dated by TCRdb to the early 2020s). Study-level background: Convalescent patients had a positive SARS-CoV-2 result on nasal swab PCR, and of these patients, 8 or 9 had mild disease and one had severe disease. As controls, cultures received a CEFX viral epitope pool (the positive control), an HIV-1 Nef peptide pool (the negative control), or no peptide at all. The cultures were stimulated with overlapping spike peptide pools from SARS-CoV-2 and from the common cold coronaviruses HCoV-NL63, HCoV-OC43 and HCoV-229E. Post-vaccine blood samples were collected a median of approximately 77 days after the second vaccine dose, ranging from about 12 to 241 days. The convalescent cohort comprised six males and four females, including two Hispanic individuals, seven Caucasians, two Asians and one multiracial person. The spike-specific CD4+ TCR repertoire was compared before and after mRNA vaccination in approximately ten COVID-19 convalescent patients and a few infection-naive healthy vaccine recipients. Post-COVID blood samples were collected from convalescent patients a median of about 92 days after diagnosis, with a range of roughly 35 to 170 days. Each participant got two doses of either the Pfizer-BioNTech BNT162b2 vaccine (n=8) or the Moderna mRNA-1273 vaccine (n=2).

Libraries were constructed by PCR. TCR sequencing of DNA from cultured CD4+ T cells used the Oncomine TCR Beta short-read assay at the Johns Hopkins FTIC core. Genomic DNA was extracted from the cultured CD4+ T cells with the QIAamp micro DNA kit. The Oncomine TCR Beta libraries from cultured CD4+ T cells were pooled using unique dual indexes and then sequenced on an Illumina iSeq 100. Under the source paper's analysis protocol: Non-productive sequences were filtered out, and CDR3s that did not start with C, did not end with F or W, or were shorter than 7 amino acids were discarded. The MANAFEST web application was used to identify antigen-specific clonotypes by comparing peptide-stimulated wells against reference wells and other culture wells. Positive clones required FDR below 0.05, an odds ratio above 5, and productive frequency above 0.1% in at least two of three replicate wells. A clonotype was classed as cross-reactive if the clonotype showed significant expansion both in SARS-CoV-2 spike wells and in at least one common cold coronavirus spike condition. Levenshtein distances (stringdist) and unrooted phylogenetic trees (ape) in R version 3.6.1 were used to assess CDR3 homology. Using fastp trimming at Q25 and MiXCR clonotype assembly, TCRdb reanalyzed the public sequencing data and kept in-frame beta chains. One record per CDR3 amino acid sequence lists the most common genes and DNA. TCRdb's processing, not the authors' own work, is the source of the V and J calls. The sample yields some 16,000 distinct CDR3 sequences; 52% were counted once. The top ten constitute about 3.8% of the sample.

This clonotype was seen just once. Its target antigen remains unknown. No quality values exist for individual bases; no much larger clone is one base distant. A lone read gives weak evidence. Broad study findings and their caveats: The median count of SARS-CoV-2-reactive clonotypes went up from roughly 21 after infection to 38 after vaccination, although the change was not significant. In convalescent patients, nearly all vaccine-specific clones (304 of 307) were found to be mono-reactive for SARS-CoV-2 spike rather than cross-reactive with common cold coronaviruses. Only a relatively small number of convalescent patients were included in the study, and early timepoints following natural infection were not analyzed. In convalescent patients, a median approximately 90% of post-vaccine SARS-CoV-2-reactive clones were detected only after vaccination, suggesting vaccine-specific priming.

Sample treatment or condition, as interpreted from the label and publication: approximately 9-day PBMC culture with coronavirus spike peptide pools or control peptides (ViraFEST assay). The study used the ViraFEST assay, which expanded antigen-specific T cells with peptide pools and then identified expanded clonotypes by TCR sequencing. The positive SARS-CoV-2 PCR tests of the convalescent patients were dated from March to December 2020, before the Alpha, Beta and Delta variants emerged in the United States. Each well held 1.5 million to 2.5 million PBMCs cultured with approximately 10 ug/ml peptide pools in IMDM containing around 5% human AB serum and 7.5 to 10 IU/ml IL-2. On days 3 and 7, half of the culture medium was replaced with fresh IL-2-containing medium. CD4+ T cells were isolated after roughly eleven days of culture through negative selection using the EasySep CD4+ T cell isolation kit. Ficoll-Paque Plus gradient centrifugation was used to isolate PBMCs from whole blood, and the isolated PBMCs were then either used fresh or cryopreserved at -140C. Each culture condition was generally run in triplicate wells.

V drops 4 bases and J drops 11 bases, leaving 14 bases in between. The germline V gene encodes CDR1 SGHNT and CDR2 YENEEA. Including the terminal cysteine and phenylalanine, the CDR3 comprises 12 residues. Only the CDR3 DNA stays, 36 bases, in frame from base 1. Sequencing used CD4+ T cells from blood, cultured in vitro, obtained before SARS-CoV-2 vaccination. The TCR originated in a human donor who had recovered from COVID-19. This sequence uses TRBV11-3 and TRBJ1-2, with TRBD1 tentatively as D gene (5 bases match). The nucleotide sequence is TGTGCCAGCAGCTCGGACATCCAAGGTTACACCTTC. Translated, this gives CASSSDIQGYTF.